This is a list of T cell receptor beta chains from one sample in a study of blood T cell repertoires in COVID-19. Profiled with immunoSEQ multiplex PCR; TCRdb holds only in-frame clones, not every one. Of hundreds of thousands of clones in the sample, roughly four fifths were seen once. The specimen was peripheral blood. These receptors all come from a woman aged 50 to 60 who had recovered from COVID-19. CDR3s include the opening cysteine and the closing phenylalanine or tryptophan. D genes are given only for firm matches. Size is omitted from some rows. Given values are once, few, many or a class for expanded clones.

V,J,D,size,DNA,CDR3
TRBV19,TRBJ1-4,TRBD1,NA,TGTGCCACCTCACAGGGGGATAATGAAAAACTGTTTTTT,CATSQGDNEKLFF
TRBV9,TRBJ1-2,NA,NA,TGTGCCAGCAGCGTAGCCCTGGGGAGTGGCTACACCTTC,CASSVALGSGYTF
TRBV6-5,TRBJ2-1,TRBD1,NA,TGTGCCAGCATTCCGGGACAGGGCCACAATGAGCAGTTCTTC,CASIPGQGHNEQFF
TRBV5-1,TRBJ1-1,NA,NA,TGCGCCAGCAGCTTGGCCAAGGGGACTGAAGCTTTCTTT,CASSLAKGTEAFF
TRBV6-1,TRBJ1-5,NA,NA,TGTGCCAGCAGTGAACAGGCGGGGCAGCCCCAGCATTTT,CASSEQAGQPQHF
TRBV28,TRBJ2-2,NA,NA,TGTGCCAGCAGGGGGCAAGCCGGGGAGCTGTTTTTT,CASRGQAGELFF
TRBV5-1,TRBJ2-2,NA,NA,TGCGCCAGCGGGGCCGGGAACACCGGGGAGCTGTTTTTT,CASGAGNTGELFF
TRBV19,TRBJ1-2,NA,NA,TGTGCCAGTAGTTCGCGGGATCCCTACTATGGCTACACCTTC,CASSSRDPYYGYTF
TRBV12-3/TRBV12-4,TRBJ2-7,TRBD2,NA,TGTGCCAGCAGCATAGCGGGGGGCTACGAGCAGTACTTC,CASSIAGGYEQYF
TRBV28,TRBJ2-7,TRBD2,NA,TGTGCCAGCAGTTTACAAGCGGGAGGCCTCCTAAGCGAGCAGTACTTC,CASSLQAGGLLSEQYF
TRBV27,TRBJ2-7,TRBD2,NA,TGTGCCAGCAGTCCGGGACTACATTCTTACGAGCAGTACTTC,CASSPGLHSYEQYF
TRBV13,TRBJ2-2,TRBD2,NA,TGTGCCAGCAGCACGACTAGCCTTGGGACCGGGGAGCTGTTTTTT,CASSTTSLGTGELFF
TRBV9,TRBJ2-1,TRBD2,NA,TGTGCCAGCAGTATAGCGGGGGGGGCGGATGAGCAGTTCTTC,CASSIAGGADEQFF
TRBV11-2,TRBJ2-3,NA,NA,TGTGCCAGCAGCTTATCACTGAGCACAGATACGCAGTATTTT,CASSLSLSTDTQYF
TRBV4-2,TRBJ2-1,TRBD2,NA,TGTGCCAGCAGCCAAGATAGACTAGCGGGAGGGCGAGGGGGCCACAATGAGCAGTTCTTC,CASSQDRLAGGRGGHNEQFF
TRBV27,TRBJ2-7,TRBD2,NA,TGTGCCAGCAGGCCCCGGGACTACGCCTCCTACGAGCAGTACTTC,CASRPRDYASYEQYF
TRBV7-2,TRBJ1-2,TRBD1,NA,TGTGCCAGCAGCTTAACAGGGGGCGCGGACTATGGCTACACCTTC,CASSLTGGADYGYTF
TRBV7-6,TRBJ2-7,TRBD1,few,TGTGCCAGCAGCGCCGGGACAGGTGATCCCTACGAGCAGTACTTC,CASSAGTGDPYEQYF
TRBV7-2,TRBJ2-7,NA,few,TGTGCCAGCAGCGGCGGTCGGGCCTACGAGCAGTACTTC,CASSGGRAYEQYF
TRBV6-1,TRBJ1-6,TRBD1,NA,TGTGCCAGCACCCGGACAGGGACAAATTCACCCCTCCACTTT,CASTRTGTNSPLHF
TRBV5-1,TRBJ2-2,NA,NA,TGCGCCAGCAGCTTTGGACACACAGGGTCCACCGGGGAGCTGTTTTTT,CASSFGHTGSTGELFF
TRBV15,TRBJ2-7,TRBD1,NA,TGTGCCACCAGCAGACGACAGGGCTACGAGCAGTACTTC,CATSRRQGYEQYF
TRBV12-3/TRBV12-4,TRBJ1-2,TRBD1,NA,TGTGCCAGCAGTCCTGGGACAGATGGCTACACCTTC,CASSPGTDGYTF
TRBV14,TRBJ1-2,TRBD1,NA,TGTGCCAGCAGCCCCGGACAGGGATATAGTGGCTACACCTTC,CASSPGQGYSGYTF
TRBV9,TRBJ1-3,TRBD1,NA,TGTGCCAGCAGCCCAGGGACAGGGGAAACTGGAAACACCATATATTTT,CASSPGTGETGNTIYF
TRBV3-1/TRBV3-2,TRBJ1-2,TRBD1,NA,TGTGCCAGCAGCCTCGGTACAGGGGGAGACACGGATAACTATGGCTACACCTTC,CASSLGTGGDTDNYGYTF
TRBV4-3,TRBJ2-1,NA,NA,TGCGCCAGCAGCCAAACTAGCACCACTGAGCAGTTCTTC,CASSQTSTTEQFF
TRBV18,TRBJ1-1,NA,NA,TGTGCCAGCTCACCCCGGCTACTCAACGGAGCGGGGTCTAACACTGAAGCTTTCTTT,CASSPRLLNGAGSNTEAFF
TRBV7-9,TRBJ2-1,NA,few,TGTGCCAGCAGCTTAGAGATGGGTAGAACTATCTCCTACAATGAGCAGTTCTTC,CASSLEMGRTISYNEQFF
TRBV28,TRBJ2-1,TRBD2,once,TGTGCCAGCAGTTTACGGGGAGGGGACTACCTACTCAATGAGCAGTTCTTC,CASSLRGGDYLLNEQFF
TRBV27,TRBJ2-7,TRBD1,NA,TGTGCCAGCAGTATGGGCCCAGGGGGATACGAGCAGTACTTC,CASSMGPGGYEQYF
TRBV5-4,TRBJ2-7,TRBD2,NA,TGTGCCAGCTCTCTAGCGGGGGGCAGCTCCTACGAGCAGTACTTC,CASSLAGGSSYEQYF
TRBV2,TRBJ2-5,TRBD1,NA,TGTGCCAGCAACGGACAGGGGGCATGGGAGACCCAGTACTTC,CASNGQGAWETQYF
TRBV9,TRBJ1-1,TRBD1,NA,TGTGCCAGCAGCGCGAGACAGGGGGCAAACACTGAAGCTTTCTTT,CASSARQGANTEAFF
TRBV4-1,TRBJ1-1,TRBD1,NA,TGCGCCAGCAGCCACCAACAGGGGAGGTTGGGCACTGAAGCTTTCTTT,CASSHQQGRLGTEAFF
TRBV6-5,TRBJ2-5,TRBD1,few,TGTGCCAGCAGTAAGGGGACAGGGGGAGAGACCCAGTACTTC,CASSKGTGGETQYF